This T cell receptor beta chain originates from a study of T cell repertoires in cytomegalovirus infection. Study-wide background: HLA-C-restricted CMV epitopes, recently identified, and well-studied HLA-B-restricted ones were used by the study. Public TCR beta signatures indicated both CMV infection and matching HLA type. Overall study findings and caveats: Across the ex vivo response, the dominant clonotypes were HLA-C-restricted CMV-specific TCR beta clonotypes.

Trimming removed 0 bases from V and 9 bases from J; junction bases left unmatched: 2. CDR3 size: 14 residues. The germline V gene encodes CDR1 SGHRS and CDR2 YFSETQ. In TCRdb, the reads were re-called with MiXCR into one record per CDR3 protein. The data contain fewer than 850,000 distinct CDR3 sequences, almost 30% of them singletons. This clonotype was seen a few times. Its antigen is still unknown. The starting material was cultured CD8+ T cells from PBMCs, obtained from culture after CMV antigen stimulation. This sequence originates from a human donor in good health (CMV status not recorded). Some clones in this sample may be carry-over from other donors' samples. The chain employs TRBV5-1 and TRBJ2-1, with 11 positions matching TRBD1. CDR3 loop: CASSLGTGGVEQFF. Here the CDR3 DNA reads TGCGCCAGCAGCTTGGGGACAGGGGGCGTTGAGCAGTTCTTC.